The source of this T cell receptor beta chain is a study of blood T cell repertoires in COVID-19. Study information: Acute and convalescent COVID-19 specimens originated in the United States, Italy and Spain. T cells, B-cell-depleted T cells, or PBMCs supplied cDNA or gDNA.

The CDR3 length is 14 residues. Trimming stripped 3 bases from V and 6 bases from J, with 9 bases between. The germline CDR1 and CDR2 sequences are MNHEY and SMNVEV (reference sequence). Original processing notes: Scientists estimated how many nucleated cells there were by amplifying reference gene primers. The table came from immunoSEQ multiplex PCR; TCRdb's copy has only in-frame clones and leaves some out. The V and J calls and clone size come from that table; D and trimming were worked out from the DNA. Of roughly 160,000 clones listed, more than 70% are singletons. Comment on this clone: Additional DNA sequences in this sample encode the identical CDR3.

The sequenced sample was peripheral blood. The chain carries TRBV27 and TRBJ1-6; unclear D gene. The clonotype originates from a man younger than 30 with active or convalescent COVID-19. CDR3 loop: CASSFRGGNSPLHF. CDR3 DNA sequence: TGTGCCAGCAGTTTTCGGGGTGGTAATTCACCCCTCCACTTT.